This T cell receptor beta chain comes out of a study of blood T cell repertoires in COVID-19. The table came from immunoSEQ multiplex PCR; TCRdb's copy has only in-frame clones and leaves some out. Among approximately 260,000 clones listed, nearly 90% were seen once. The Seattle patients, enrolled during active infection, were followed longitudinally. The TCR originated in a woman aged 55-70 years with COVID-19, enrolled during active disease. The sequenced sample consisted of peripheral blood.

This CDR3 is CASSSEGGSNEAFF. The DNA for the CDR3 is TGTGCCAGCAGCTCGGAGGGCGGGAGCAATGAAGCTTTCTTT. The chain has TRBV5-5 and TRBJ1-1; no definite D call. The CDR3 has 14 residues. In germline, CDR1 is SGHKS, CDR2 YYEKEE (reference sequence). The V and J ends lost 3 bases and 7 bases respectively, with 16 bases between them. Full variable domain (outside the CDR3, taken from reference TRBV5-5 and TRBJ1-1): DAGVTQSPTHLIKTRGQQVTLRCSPISGHKSVSWYQQVLGQGPQFIFQYYEKEERGRGNFPDRFSARQFPNYSSELNVNALLLGDSALYLCASSSEGGSNEAFFGQGTRLTVV.